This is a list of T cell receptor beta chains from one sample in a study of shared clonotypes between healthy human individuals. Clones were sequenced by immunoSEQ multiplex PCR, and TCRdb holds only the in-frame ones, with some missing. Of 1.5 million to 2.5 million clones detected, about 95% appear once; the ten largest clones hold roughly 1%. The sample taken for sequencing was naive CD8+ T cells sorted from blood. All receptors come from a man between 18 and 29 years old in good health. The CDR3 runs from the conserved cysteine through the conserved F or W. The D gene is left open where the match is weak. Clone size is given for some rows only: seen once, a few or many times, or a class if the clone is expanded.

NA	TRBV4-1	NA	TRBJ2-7	TGCGCCAGCAGCCAGAGAGGAGGCAGGCCAACCTACGAGCAGTACTTC	CASSQRGGRPTYEQYF
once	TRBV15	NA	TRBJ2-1	TGTGCCACCAGAACCAGCGGCACTCTCTACAATGAGCAGTTCTTC	CATRTSGTLYNEQFF
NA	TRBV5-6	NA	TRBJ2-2	TGTGCCAGCAGCTTGGAGGGCTATCCTATAAGGGACACCGGGGAGCTGTTTTTT	CASSLEGYPIRDTGELFF
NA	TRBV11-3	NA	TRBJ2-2	TGTGCCAGCAGCTTAGATCTGACTGGAGAGAACACCGGGGAGCTGTTTTTT	CASSLDLTGENTGELFF
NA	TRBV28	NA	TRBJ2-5	TGTGCCTGCCAGGGGGGAGAGACCCAGTACTTC	CACQGGETQYF
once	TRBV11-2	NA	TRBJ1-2	TGTGCCAGCAGCTTCGAAACAGGGAACTACACCTTC	CASSFETGNYTF
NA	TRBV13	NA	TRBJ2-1	TGTGCCAGCAGCTTACGGCTTCTCAATGAGCAGTTCTTC	CASSLRLLNEQFF
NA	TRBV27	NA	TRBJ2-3	TGTGCCAGCATGTTTAATGGGGCGGCGGATACGCAGTATTTT	CASMFNGAADTQYF
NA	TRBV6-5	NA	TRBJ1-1	TGTGCCAGCAGTTACTCGACCGATGAAGCTTTCTTT	CASSYSTDEAFF
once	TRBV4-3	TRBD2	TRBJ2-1	TGCGCCAGCAGCCGATTACTAGCGGGAGGGCCTAACAATGAGCAGTTCTTC	CASSRLLAGGPNNEQFF
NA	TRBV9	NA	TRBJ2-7	TGTGCCAGCAGCACCCCCCGTGAGGGGGACTACGAGCAGTACTTC	CASSTPREGDYEQYF
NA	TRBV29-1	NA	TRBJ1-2	TGCAGCGTGTGGGAGGTTTACGGCTACACCTTC	CSVWEVYGYTF
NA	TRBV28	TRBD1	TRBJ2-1	TGTGCCAGCAGTCGGGACAGAGATTACAATGAGCAGTTCTTC	CASSRDRDYNEQFF
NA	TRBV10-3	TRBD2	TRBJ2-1	TGTGCCATCAGTGAAAGGGCGGGAGCCTACAATGAGCAGTTCTTC	CAISERAGAYNEQFF
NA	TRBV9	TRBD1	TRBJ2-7	TGTGCCAGCAACGAGGGACAGGCCACCTACGAGCAGTACTTC	CASNEGQATYEQYF
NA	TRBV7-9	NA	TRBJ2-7	TGTGCCAGCAGCTTGGGGACTTACGAGCAGTACTTC	CASSLGTYEQYF
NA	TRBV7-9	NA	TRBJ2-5	TGTGCCAGCAGTTGGATCTCCGGGACTTCAGAAGAGACCCAGTACTTC	CASSWISGTSEETQYF
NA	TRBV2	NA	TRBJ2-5	TGTGCCAGCAGTGCTGGGTTAGCGGAGTTACAAGAGACCCAGTACTTC	CASSAGLAELQETQYF
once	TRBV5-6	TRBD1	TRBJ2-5	TGTGCCAGCAGCTGGGGACAGGGACCGCAAGAGACCCAGTACTTC	CASSWGQGPQETQYF
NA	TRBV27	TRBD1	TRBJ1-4	TGTGCCAGCAGTTTAGCCTCCGGGACAGGGGACCTAAAACTGTTTTTT	CASSLASGTGDLKLFF